This T cell receptor (beta chain) originates from a study of T cell clones after liver transplantation. Study-level background: Post-transplant blood was tracked for graft-donor-reactive T cell clones identified in a pre-transplant mixed lymphocyte reaction. Timepoints were pre-transplant, pre-withdrawal, and after withdrawal was completed or failed.

The V gene end was trimmed by 1 base and the J gene end by 5 bases; junction bases not matched to a gene: 8. CDR1 and CDR2 (germline): SGHAT, FQNNGV. This CDR3 has 17 residues. Data came from immunoSEQ multiplex PCR; TCRdb stores just in-frame clones and leaves some out. The sample lists tens of thousands of clones, about 86% occurring once. This sequence originates from a human patient who received a liver transplant. Some T cells could come from the graft donor. The rearrangement links TRBV11-2 to TRBJ2-1, with TRBD1 identical over 10 bases. The sequencing used CD8+ T cells from blood, collected 12 months after liver transplant. In DNA, the CDR3 is TGTGCCAGCAGCTTAGTCTCTGAGGGACAGGGGAACAATGAGCAGTTCTTC. It yields the protein CASSLVSEGQGNNEQFF.